The 18 T cell receptor beta chains presented below share a single source sample, sequenced in a study of beta chain features in type 1 diabetes (dated by TCRdb to 2017 to 2018). Library generation was performed with the immunoSEQ multiplex PCR assay. The High Capacity cDNA Reverse Transcription Kit was used to reverse transcribe all of the isolated RNA, meaning that expressed TCRB transcripts were what got sequenced. This immuneACCESS table, as held by TCRdb, lists in-frame sequences with V and J called but not all clones. Of the missing ones, under half trace to an unresolved V gene in checked studies; the others have no known cause. For this sample the table gives under 450,000 clones, of which 11% to 15% were detected only once. The biggest ten clones account for roughly 0.033% of the sample. The sequenced material came from naive CD4+ T cells from blood. The cell subset or site label, as the study defines it: true naive CD4+ T cells. Receptors originate from a man younger than 45 in good health.

This rearrangement joins TRBV10-2 to TRBJ1-6; D uncertain. The CDR3 is made up of 14 amino acids. Trimming pared 1 base from V and 3 bases from J, leaving 4 bases between. Germline V gene sequence: CDR1 WSHSY, CDR2 SAAADI. CDR3 protein: CASSELGYNSPLHF. The CDR3 nucleotides read TGCGCCAGCAGTGAGTTAGGCTATAATTCACCCCTCCACTTT.

This clone has only a few counts. This rearrangement joins TRBV9 to TRBJ2-1, with TRBD2 matching over 10 bases. The V and J ends lost 3 bases and 6 bases, in that order; junction bases with no gene match: 6. The CDR3 extends over 15 amino acids. Germline CDR1 is SGDLS and CDR2 is YYNGEE. The CDR3, as DNA: TGTGCCAGCAGCGCTACTAGCGGGAATTTCAATGAGCAGTTCTTC. Protein sequence: CASSATSGNFNEQFF. Complete variable domain (other parts from reference TRBV9 and TRBJ2-1): DSGVTQTPKHLITATGQRVTLRCSPRSGDLSVYWYQQSLDQGLQFLIQYYNGEERAKGNILERFSAQQFPDLHSELNLSSLELGDSALYFCASSATSGNFNEQFFGPGTRLTVL.

V is TRBV4-3 and J is TRBJ2-1, with 7 bases aligning to TRBD2. Germline CDR1 is LGHNA and CDR2 is YSLEER. The length of the CDR3 is 16 residues. The V gene end was trimmed by 0 bases and the J gene end by 4 bases; junction bases not matched to a gene: 6. The CDR3 reads CASSQDGASGYNEQFF. The CDR3 DNA reads as TGCGCCAGCAGCCAAGATGGGGCTAGCGGATACAATGAGCAGTTCTTC.

The chain is built from TRBV5-1 and TRBJ2-7; possibly TRBD1 for D (5 bases). Germline CDR1 reads SGHRS; CDR2 reads YFSETQ. CDR3 size: 17 residues. V dropped 5 bases and J dropped 8 bases, with 29 bases sitting between them. CDR3 in amino acids: CASRHLSRTILRPKQYF. CDR3 coding DNA: TGCGCCAGCAGACATCTATCCAGGACAATCCTCCGTCCCAAGCAGTACTTC.

This clone has just a few counts. Different DNA sequences within this sample yield the same CDR3. V is TRBV2 and J is TRBJ2-5, with no clear D. The CDR3 has 12 residues. Germline V gene data show CDR1 as SNHLY and CDR2 as FYNNEI. Between the trimmed V and J ends, which lost 3 bases and 5 bases, there was a span of 7 bases. DNA of the CDR3: TGTGCCAGCAGTGACGTAGGGGAGACCCAGTACTTC. Translated: CASSDVGETQYF.

The table lists this clone with a few counts. The rearrangement links TRBV5-1 to TRBJ2-7; TRBD2 aligns across 7 bases. The V segment lost 0 bases and the J segment 2 bases; nucleotides outside the gene matches: 11. There are 17 residues in the CDR3. Germline values: CDR1 SGHRS, CDR2 YFSETQ. The CDR3 sequence: CASSLAQGGKSPYEQYF. For the CDR3, the DNA is TGCGCCAGCAGCTTGGCCCAGGGAGGGAAGAGTCCCTACGAGCAGTACTTC.

This clone was seen a few times. The V call is TRBV9, the J call TRBJ1-4; D is unresolved. CDR3 size: 15 residues. CDR1 and CDR2 from the germline V gene are SGDLS and YYNGEE. Deletions cut 0 bases from V and 0 bases from J, with 6 bases between. The DNA for the CDR3 is TGTGCCAGCAGCGTAGGAACAGCAACTAATGAAAAACTGTTTTTT. This encodes CASSVGTATNEKLFF. Variable domain in full (rest from reference TRBV9 and TRBJ1-4): DSGVTQTPKHLITATGQRVTLRCSPRSGDLSVYWYQQSLDQGLQFLIQYYNGEERAKGNILERFSAQQFPDLHSELNLSSLELGDSALYFCASSVGTATNEKLFFGSGTQLSVL.

This clone was seen only a few times. The chain is built from TRBV10-3 and TRBJ2-1; 13 bases map to TRBD2. This CDR3 has 14 amino acids. Trimming removed 10 bases from V and 3 bases from J; junction bases left unmatched: 3. From germline, CDR1 is ENHRY and CDR2 SYGVKD. The CDR3 here is CATGLAGDYNEQFF. The CDR3 coding sequence is TGTGCCACCGGACTAGCGGGGGACTACAATGAGCAGTTCTTC.

The gene calls are TRBV9 and TRBJ2-5; perhaps TRBD1 as D (5 bases). The germline gives CDR1 SGDLS, CDR2 YYNGEE. CDR3 length equals 17 residues. V gave up 3 bases and J gave up 2 bases, with 20 bases separating them. The CDR3 sequence: CASSAEWGGSPQETQYF. In nucleotides, the CDR3 is TGTGCCAGCAGCGCGGAGTGGGGCGGCAGTCCTCAAGAGACCCAGTACTTC.

The V gene is TRBV5-1, the J gene TRBJ2-3, with 8 bases matching TRBD2. This CDR3 has 14 residues. The V gene's germline CDR1 is SGHRS and CDR2 YFSETQ. Trimming cost V 5 bases and J 1 base; bases outside gene matches: 3. Here the CDR3 reads CASRSSGGTDTQYF. The CDR3, as DNA: TGCGCCAGCAGGAGTAGCGGGGGCACAGATACGCAGTATTTT.

The rearrangement uses TRBV5-5 and TRBJ2-3; 7 nucleotides align to TRBD2. The CDR3 spans 12 residues. After removal of 4 bases from V and 6 bases from J, the junction contained 2 bases not matched to a gene. Per the germline V gene, CDR1 is SGHKS and CDR2 is YYEKEE (reference sequence). Written as DNA, the CDR3 is TGTGCCAGCAGCGGACTAGTGGATACGCAGTATTTT. It translates to CASSGLVDTQYF.

V is TRBV9 and J is TRBJ2-1, with 12 bases lining up with TRBD2. V gave up 4 bases and J gave up 6 bases; unmatched junction bases: 5. CDR3 length: 15 amino acids. Germline loops: CDR1 SGDLS, CDR2 YYNGEE. This CDR3 reads CASSPGLAGINEQFF. DNA of the CDR3: TGTGCCAGCAGCCCCGGACTAGCGGGAATCAATGAGCAGTTCTTC. Using reference TRBV9 and TRBJ2-1 for the parts outside the CDR3, the full variable domain is DSGVTQTPKHLITATGQRVTLRCSPRSGDLSVYWYQQSLDQGLQFLIQYYNGEERAKGNILERFSAQQFPDLHSELNLSSLELGDSALYFCASSPGLAGINEQFFGPGTRLTVL.

The rearrangement links TRBV29-1 to TRBJ2-2; D unresolved. This CDR3 region has 13 residues. Germline V gene lookup returns CDR1 SQVTM and CDR2 ANQGSEA. Trimming left V 7 bases short and J 0 bases short, with 9 bases between. The CDR3 bases are TGCAGCGCGGGCCTTTCGAACACCGGGGAGCTGTTTTTT. Protein sequence: CSAGLSNTGELFF.

The J gene is TRBJ2-3, the V gene TRBV7-6, with TRBD2 identical over 11 bases. Trimming removed 5 bases from V and 2 bases from J; junction bases left unmatched: 6. The CDR3 consists of 16 residues. Germline V gene lookup returns CDR1 SGHVS and CDR2 FNYEAQ. CDR3 region: CASSPGLAGVTDTQYF. The CDR3 DNA follows: TGTGCCAGCAGCCCTGGACTAGCGGGCGTCACAGATACGCAGTATTTT.

This clone was found a few times. The rearrangement links TRBV19 to TRBJ2-4; the match to TRBD1 covers 8 bases. V lost 7 bases to trimming and J lost 9 bases; unmatched junction nucleotides: 8. Germline-derived CDR1 and CDR2 are LNHDA and SQIVND (reference sequence). The CDR3 spans 13 residues. DNA of the CDR3: TGTGCCAGTAACCCAGGGGGCAATGGCATTCAGTACTTC. It encodes CASNPGGNGIQYF.

V is TRBV7-8 and J is TRBJ2-1, with D perhaps being TRBD1 or TRBD2 (5 bases each). The V end lost 0 bases, the J end lost 4 bases, and 7 bases lay between the germline ends. The germline gives CDR1 SGHVS, CDR2 FQNEAQ. There are 14 residues in the CDR3. This CDR3 is CASSLAGGYNEQFF. In DNA, the CDR3 is TGTGCCAGCAGCTTAGCTGGGGGATACAATGAGCAGTTCTTC.

The rearrangement uses TRBV5-1 and TRBJ1-1; D is ambiguous. V lost 3 bases and J 9 bases, leaving 15 bases between the germline ends. The CDR3 loop spans 13 amino acids. Looked up from germline, CDR1 is SGHRS and CDR2 is YFSETQ. The CDR3 loop is CASSSWEGTQAFF. Here the CDR3 DNA reads TGCGCCAGCAGCTCCTGGGAGGGTACGCAAGCTTTCTTT.

Only one count was recorded for this clone. This chain links TRBV7-3 with TRBJ2-7; D possibly corresponds to TRBD1 (6 bases). V lost 5 bases to trimming and J lost 5 bases, with 16 bases between them. This CDR3 spans 14 amino acids. Germline lookup yields CDR1 SGHTA and CDR2 FQGTGA. The CDR3 DNA sequence: TGTGCCAGCAGCCTTGACGCAGGGGCGGACGAGCAGTACGTC. Translating it yields CASSLDAGADEQYV.